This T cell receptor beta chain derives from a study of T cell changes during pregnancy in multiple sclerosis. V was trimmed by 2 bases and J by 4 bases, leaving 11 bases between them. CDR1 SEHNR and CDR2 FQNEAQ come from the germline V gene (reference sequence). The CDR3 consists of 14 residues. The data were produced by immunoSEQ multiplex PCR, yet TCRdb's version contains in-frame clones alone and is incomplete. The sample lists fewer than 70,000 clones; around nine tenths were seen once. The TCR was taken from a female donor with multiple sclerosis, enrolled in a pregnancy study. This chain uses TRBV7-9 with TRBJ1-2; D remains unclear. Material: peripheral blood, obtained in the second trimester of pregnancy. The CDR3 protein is CASSLLTGSYGYTF. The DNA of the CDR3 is TGTGCCAGCAGCTTATTAACCGGGAGCTATGGCTACACCTTC.